The 4 T cell receptor beta chains in this list originate from one sample, sequenced in a study of somatic mutations in cytotoxic T cells in rheumatoid arthritis. Profiled with immunoSEQ multiplex PCR; TCRdb holds only in-frame clones, not every one. Here the sample spans about 20,000 clones, over 75% being singletons. Sequencing used CD8+ T cells sorted from blood. These receptors all stem from an adult with rheumatoid arthritis.

With respect to this clone: Its ends do not fully match the called genes, so a read error is possible. The chain recombines TRBV28 with TRBJ1-1, with a possible D match to TRBD1 (5 bases). CDR1 and CDR2 from the germline V gene are MDHEN and SYDVKM. The CDR3 has 15 residues. The CDR3 nucleotides read TGTGCCAGCAATTTAGGGCGGGGGTTTAGGACTGAAGCTTTCTTT. Amino acids: CASNLGRGFRTEAFF.

Here the CDR3 reads CASSVTNLADSYNEQFF. The CDR3 coding sequence is TGTGCCAGTAGCGTTACGAATCTAGCGGATTCCTACAATGAGCAGTTCTTC. The rearrangement links TRBV19 to TRBJ2-1; 7 nucleotides match TRBD2. With V trimmed by 6 bases and J by 1 base, 12 bases remained unmatched. Germline CDR1 and CDR2: LNHDA and SQIVND (reference sequence). The CDR3 runs to 17 residues.

This chain connects TRBV9 to TRBJ2-5, with 9 bases matching TRBD1. V lost 0 bases to trimming and J lost 7 bases; unmatched junction nucleotides: 10. Per the germline V gene, CDR1 is SGDLS and CDR2 is YYNGEE. The CDR3 loop spans 16 amino acids. The CDR3 nucleotides are TGTGCCAGCAGCGTAGGGAGGACAGGGGCTTGGGGGACCCAGTACTTC. It encodes CASSVGRTGAWGTQYF.

The J gene is TRBJ2-1, the V gene TRBV7-2; the match to TRBD2 covers 8 bases. Germline values: CDR1 SGHTA, CDR2 FQGNSA. V dropped 1 base and J dropped 8; count of bases not matched to a gene: 13. The CDR3 runs 17 residues. In DNA form, the CDR3 reads TGTGCCAGCAGCTTAGTAGGGTCGGCGGGGGGCAGGGATGAGCAGTTCTTC. Its translation is CASSLVGSAGGRDEQFF.